This TCR beta chain stems from a study of chemoradiotherapy in HPV16-positive cancers. This clone was counted between two and nine times. Trimming took 5 bases from V and 7 from J; bases not matched to a gene: 5. The germline V gene has CDR1 MNHEY and CDR2 SVGAGI. The CDR3 covers 13 residues. Repertoires were generated with immunoSEQ multiplex PCR, while TCRdb's copy carries only in-frame clones and drops some. The sample has about 5,700 clones; approximately 89% are singletons. Samples were taken several times over chemoradiotherapy. The J gene is TRBJ1-5, the V gene TRBV6-5; TRBD1 agrees at 7 bases. The receptor comes from a human donor with HPV-associated anogenital cancer. The material was blood, obtained from a patient who underwent chemoradiotherapy. The CDR3 sequence is CASSIQGQQPQHF. DNA for the CDR3: TGTGCCAGCAGTATACAGGGGCAGCAGCCCCAGCATTTT.